This TCR beta chain is from a study of T cells in Graves' hyperthyroidism and ophthalmopathy. Whole-study findings and limits: Ophthalmopathy was identified by the model a median approximately six months ahead of onset.

Criteria for exclusion of patients were uncontrolled infection, other autoimmune disease, pregnancy or lactation. This clonotype was seen at least ten times. Antigen: not known. The CDR3 length is 14 residues. Germline V gene sequence: CDR1 MNHNS, CDR2 SASEGT. The junction had 6 bases not matched to a gene; V was cut back by 6 bases and J by 5 bases. RNA transcripts were the template for amplifying TCR beta CDR3 regions. With the HTBI primer set, the TCR CDR3 went through a first round of RT-PCR. TCRdb reprocessed the multiplex PCR reads with MiXCR, giving one entry per CDR3 protein. The sample records about 400,000 distinct CDR3 sequences, roughly 15% being singletons.

This chain connects TRBV6-1 to TRBJ1-5; 8 bases fit TRBD1. This receptor was identified in a young woman with Graves' hyperthyroidism. The sequencing input was blood. The DNA of the CDR3 is TGTGCCAGCAGCGAACAGGGGGGGCATCAGCCCCAGCATTTT. Protein: CASSEQGGHQPQHF.